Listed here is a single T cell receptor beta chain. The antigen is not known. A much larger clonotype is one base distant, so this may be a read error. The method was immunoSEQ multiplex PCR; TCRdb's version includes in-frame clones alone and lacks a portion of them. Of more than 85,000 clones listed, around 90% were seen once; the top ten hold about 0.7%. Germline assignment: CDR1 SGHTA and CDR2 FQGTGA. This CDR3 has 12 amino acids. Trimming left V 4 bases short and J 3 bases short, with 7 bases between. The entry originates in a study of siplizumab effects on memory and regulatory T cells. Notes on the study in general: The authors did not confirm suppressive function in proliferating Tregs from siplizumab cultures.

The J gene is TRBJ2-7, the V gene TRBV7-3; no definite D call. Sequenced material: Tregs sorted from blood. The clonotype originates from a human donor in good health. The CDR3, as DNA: TGTGCCAGCAGCTCCGACGGCTACGAGCAGTACTTC. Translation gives CASSSDGYEQYF.